A single sample is the source of the 27 T cell receptor beta chains below, sequenced in a study of T cell responses to AZD1222 COVID-19 vaccine. Sequencing was performed with immunoSEQ multiplex PCR; in TCRdb, only in-frame clones are kept and a portion is missing. The sample comprises more than 90,000 clones, about 88% of which are singletons, and 12% to 15% rests with the top ten. This material consisted of peripheral blood, taken 28 days after the second AZD1222 dose. Receptors originate from an adult who received the AZD1222 COVID-19 vaccine.

This clone was picked up one time. This chain links TRBV3-1 (or the pseudogene TRBV3-2) with TRBJ1-2, with TRBD1 matching over 9 bases. Germline V gene lookup returns CDR1 LGHDT and CDR2 YNNKEL (reference sequence). Trimming removed 1 base from V and 5 bases from J; junction bases left unmatched: 5. The CDR3 covers 15 residues. The CDR3 nucleotides are TGTGCCAGCAGCCAAGCTCCCGGGACAGGGTATGGCTACACCTTC. Translated: CASSQAPGTGYGYTF.

V usage is TRBV29-1 and J usage is TRBJ1-2, with TRBD1 matching 8 bases. Unmatched junction bases numbered 4, after V lost 6 bases and J lost 4 bases. The V gene's germline CDR1 is SQVTM and CDR2 ANQGSEA. The CDR3 contains 12 residues. The CDR3 coding sequence is TGCAGCGTCGGTGACAGGGGCTATGGCTACACCTTC. Protein: CSVGDRGYGYTF.

The rearrangement links TRBV19 to TRBJ1-1, with 10 nucleotides matching TRBD1. With V trimmed by 5 bases and J by 6 bases, 9 bases remained unmatched. The CDR3 covers 15 residues. Germline V lookup: CDR1 LNHDA, CDR2 SQIVND (reference sequence). The DNA of the CDR3 is TGTGCCAGTAGTCCGCTGGACAGGGGGATTCCTGAAGCTTTCTTT. This encodes CASSPLDRGIPEAFF.

V gene TRBV6-2 or TRBV6-3 combines with J gene TRBJ2-7, with D uncertain. Germline V gene data show CDR1 as MNHEY and CDR2 as SVGEGT. The CDR3 is 14 amino acids. The V and J ends lost 4 bases and 3 bases respectively, with 13 bases between them. Here the CDR3 DNA reads TGTGCCAGCAGTTTCTCCTTCACCGACTACGAGCAGTACTTC. Translating gives CASSFSFTDYEQYF.

The rearrangement links TRBV3-1 (or the pseudogene TRBV3-2) to TRBJ1-6, with a weak D call TRBD1 (5 bases). The CDR3 is 14 residues long. The germline V and J ends were trimmed by 3 bases and 10 bases, with 13 bases remaining between them. The V gene's germline CDR1 is LGHDT and CDR2 YNNKEL (reference sequence). The CDR3: CASSHGTGESPLHF. CDR3 nucleotides: TGTGCCAGCAGCCACGGGACGGGAGAATCACCCCTCCACTTT.

The chain couples TRBV7-2 to TRBJ2-1; 8 bases are shared with TRBD2. The germline V gene encodes CDR1 SGHTA and CDR2 FQGNSA. V gave up 5 bases and J gave up 8 bases; unmatched junction bases: 8. CDR3 size: 14 residues. CDR3 bases: TGTGCCAGCAGCGCGGGGCTCGGGGGGGATGAGCAGTTCTTC. It codes for CASSAGLGGDEQFF.

This clone came up a few times. The rearrangement links TRBV10-3 to TRBJ1-6; D remains ambiguous. Between the trimmed V and J ends, which lost 4 bases and 0 bases, there was a span of 7 bases. The germline gives CDR1 ENHRY, CDR2 SYGVKD. This CDR3 spans 15 amino acids. CDR3 sequence (DNA): TGTGCCATCAGTGCTGGAAGCTCCTATAATTCACCCCTCCACTTT. Its protein is CAISAGSSYNSPLHF.

This clone was seen once. The V gene is TRBV4-2, the J gene TRBJ1-1; D call uncertain. V lost 2 bases, J lost 0 bases, and 10 bases lay in between. The CDR3 totals 15 residues. Germline V CDR1 and CDR2: LGHNA, YNFKEQ. CDR3 region: CASSQTQYMNTEAFF. Written as DNA, the CDR3 is TGTGCCAGCAGCCAAACACAGTACATGAACACTGAAGCTTTCTTT.

CDR3 region: CASRDREAGELFF. The CDR3 bases are TGTGCCAGCAGGGACAGGGAGGCCGGGGAGCTGTTTTTT. The chain links TRBV2 to TRBJ2-2, with 8 nucleotides matching TRBD1. Germline CDR1 reads SNHLY; CDR2 reads FYNNEI. The CDR3 is 13 residues long. After removal of 6 bases from V and 6 bases from J, the junction contained 3 bases not matched to a gene.

J is TRBJ2-4 and V is TRBV9; D call uncertain. CDR1 and CDR2 from the germline V gene are SGDLS and YYNGEE. V gave up 0 bases and J gave up 8 bases, with 12 bases separating them. This CDR3 spans 14 amino acids. The DNA for the CDR3 is TGTGCCAGCAGCGTAGATGCAGCCGCCGACATTCAGTACTTC. Translation: CASSVDAAADIQYF.

This sequence joins TRBV27 and TRBJ1-1; a weak D match, TRBD1 (5 bases). V was trimmed by 2 bases and J by 4 bases, leaving 8 bases between them. This CDR3 contains 13 residues. CDR1 MNHEY and CDR2 SMNVEV come from the germline V gene (reference sequence). The CDR3 DNA sequence: TGTGCCAGCAGTTTAGACAGTTCCACTGAAGCTTTCTTT. This encodes CASSLDSSTEAFF.

This chain links TRBV24-1 with TRBJ2-1; D is uncertain. Trimming cost V 6 bases and J 6 bases, with 11 bases left between them. The length of the CDR3 is 13 residues. Germline assignment: CDR1 KGHDR and CDR2 SFDVKD. The CDR3 protein is CATSSPPINEQFF. Here the CDR3 DNA reads TGTGCCACCAGTTCCCCCCCTATCAATGAGCAGTTCTTC.

The chain employs TRBV21-1 and TRBJ1-3. TRBV21-1 is a recognized pseudogene. This CDR3 contains 17 residues. CDR3 in amino acids: CASRGPGGHENGNTIYF. The CDR3 region has the DNA TGTGCCAGCAGGGGGCCGGGGGGACATGAGAATGGAAACACCATATATTTT.

This chain joins TRBV29-1 and TRBJ1-1; D gene unclear. V lost 2 bases to trimming and J lost 2 bases, with 12 bases between them. The V gene's germline CDR1 is SQVTM and CDR2 ANQGSEA. This CDR3 is 14 amino acids long. The CDR3 is CSVELRSPNTEAFF. CDR3 nucleotides: TGCAGCGTTGAACTCCGTTCCCCTAACACTGAAGCTTTCTTT. The full variable domain, its missing parts supplied by reference TRBV29-1 and TRBJ1-1, is SAVISQKPSRDICQRGTSLTIQCQVDSQVTMMFWYRQQPGQSLTLIATANQGSEATYESGFVIDKFPISRPNLTFSTLTVSNMSPEDSSIYLCSVELRSPNTEAFFGQGTRLTVV.

The chain combines TRBV5-4 with TRBJ1-1; maybe TRBD1 (5 bases). Germline CDR1 reads SGHNT; CDR2 reads YYREEE (reference sequence). This CDR3 contains 15 residues. V was cut by 4 bases and J by 1 base, with 14 bases left in between. The CDR3, as DNA: TGTGCCAGCAGCGGGGAAAGGGGCACGAACACTGAAGCTTTCTTT. Its translation: CASSGERGTNTEAFF.

V usage is TRBV3-1 (or the pseudogene TRBV3-2) and J usage is TRBJ1-2; tentatively, D is TRBD1 (6 bases). V lost 0 bases and J lost 4, with 9 bases in between. Germline lookup yields CDR1 LGHDT and CDR2 YNNKEL (reference sequence). The CDR3 extends over 14 amino acids. CDR3 in DNA: TGTGCCAGCAGCCAAGATCTGACAGGCTATGGCTACACCTTC. Translating gives CASSQDLTGYGYTF.

Here the CDR3 DNA reads TGTGCCAGCAGTTACTTAGCCGGGGGGCAGGGAAAACTGTTTTTT. Amino acids: CASSYLAGGQGKLFF. J is TRBJ1-4 and V is TRBV6-5, with D perhaps TRBD1 (6 bases). The CDR3 runs 15 residues. Per the germline V gene, CDR1 is MNHEY and CDR2 is SVGAGI. Trimming removed 1 base at V and 10 bases at J, with 16 bases between.

As DNA, the CDR3 is TGCGCCAGCAGCCAAGAAATCAACGATATGAACACTGAAGCTTTCTTT. Residues: CASSQEINDMNTEAFF. The V call is TRBV4-1, the J call TRBJ1-1; unclear D gene. Germline values: CDR1 MGHRA, CDR2 YSYEKL. The length of the CDR3 is 16 residues. V gave up 0 bases and J gave up 0 bases, with 11 bases separating them.

The V and J genes are TRBV12-3 or TRBV12-4 and TRBJ2-2; no clear D gene. This CDR3 spans 12 amino acids. V lost 11 bases to trimming and J lost 1 base, with 8 bases between them. The CDR3 DNA sequence: TGTGCCTCCCGGCGGAACACCGGGGAGCTGTTTTTT. It yields the protein CASRRNTGELFF.

The gene calls are TRBV27 and TRBJ2-1; 14 nucleotides align to TRBD2. The CDR3 is made up of 20 amino acids. V dropped 5 bases and J dropped 1; count of bases not matched to a gene: 13. Germline CDR1 MNHEY, CDR2 SMNVEV (reference sequence). The CDR3 loop reads CASSQVFGTSGRGSYNEQFF. The CDR3, as DNA: TGTGCCAGCAGTCAGGTTTTTGGGACTAGCGGGAGAGGGTCCTACAATGAGCAGTTCTTC.

The V and J genes are TRBV4-1 and TRBJ1-5; TRBD1 might be the D (5 bases). Germline-derived CDR1 and CDR2 are MGHRA and YSYEKL. The CDR3 spans 16 residues. V lost 0 bases, J lost 4 bases, and 13 bases lay in between. CDR3 in DNA: TGCGCCAGCAGCCAAGAAGGGGCAGCCCAAAATCAGCCCCAGCATTTT. This encodes CASSQEGAAQNQPQHF.

V gene TRBV6-5 combines with J gene TRBJ1-2; 7 nucleotides match TRBD1. The CDR3 is 14 residues long. Trimming took 7 bases from V and 1 from J; bases not matched to a gene: 6. CDR1 MNHEY and CDR2 SVGAGI come from the germline V gene. CDR3 sequence: CASKTRDSNYGYTF. The DNA of the CDR3 is TGTGCCAGCAAGACCCGGGACAGTAACTATGGCTACACCTTC.

The V and J genes are TRBV6-6 and TRBJ2-1, with 10 bases lining up with TRBD1. CDR1 is MNHNY, CDR2 SVGAGI, per germline (reference sequence). The CDR3 consists of 15 residues. The ends lost 5 bases at V and 7 bases at J; junction bases unmatched: 8. DNA of the CDR3: TGTGCCAGCAGTGGCCCGGGACAGGGGTATAATGAGCAGTTCTTC. Encoded protein: CASSGPGQGYNEQFF.

This clone was seen a single time. The chain has TRBV6-5 and TRBJ1-2, with D hard to call. The CDR3 loop spans 13 amino acids. V lost 2 bases and J 2 bases, leaving 6 bases between the germline ends. CDR1 is MNHEY and CDR2 is SVGAGI in the germline V gene. The CDR3 nucleotides are TGTGCCAGCAGTTACGTAGGGAACTATGGCTACACCTTC. Translated: CASSYVGNYGYTF.

The chain combines TRBV5-1 with TRBJ2-3, with D maybe TRBD2 (5 bases). V gave up 0 bases and J gave up 2 bases, with 7 bases separating them. This CDR3 has 14 amino acids. Germline CDR1 is SGHRS and CDR2 is YFSETQ. The CDR3 reads CASSLGGNTDTQYF. The CDR3 DNA follows: TGCGCCAGCAGCTTGGGAGGGAACACAGATACGCAGTATTTT.

The V call is TRBV18, the J call TRBJ2-7; D might be TRBD2 (6 bases). This CDR3 contains 15 residues. The ends were cut back, 3 bases at V and 2 bases at J, with 14 bases in the middle. Germline CDR1 is KGHSH and CDR2 is LQKENI. The CDR3 DNA follows: TGTGCCAGCTCACCCACGGCGGGGAGCGCCTACGAGCAGTACTTC. This codes for CASSPTAGSAYEQYF.

This clone was seen a single time. The genes are TRBV9 and TRBJ2-1; D may be TRBD1 or TRBD2 (5 bases each). CDR1 and CDR2 (germline): SGDLS, YYNGEE. This CDR3 spans 16 amino acids. The V end lost 2 bases, the J end lost 2 bases, and 14 bases lay between the germline ends. The CDR3 bases are TGTGCCAGCAGCGTGACCGGGACGACCCCCTACAATGAGCAGTTCTTC. Its protein is CASSVTGTTPYNEQFF.